This TCR beta chain was captured in a study of T-cell memory formation after mild COVID-19. The study's findings and limits: The CD4+ clones that contracted clustered mainly within CM and EM, and the CD8+ clones concentrated in EMRA. Prior to infection, memory already included some responding clones, suggesting cross-reactive memory joined. Contracting clones from day 15 to 85 had balanced CD4/CD8; later expanders favoured CD4+.

Barcoded TCR alpha and TCR beta cDNA libraries with UMIs came from 5'RACE using constant-segment primers. One entry per CDR3 protein results from TCRdb running MiXCR on the 5' RACE reads. This sample yields more than 300,000 distinct CDR3 sequences, of which 13% to 15% are seen a single time; 21% belongs to the top ten. The CDR3 is made up of 15 amino acids. With 6 bases clipped from V and 5 bases from J, the junction kept 9 bases outside the gene matches. This clonotype has more than one count but fewer than ten. The antigen remains undetermined. The sequence came from a man between 18 and 29 years old who had mild COVID-19 (a few samples of this study predate the infection). Cell type and time point are not known. Sequenced input: PBMCs or a T cell subset sorted from them (not recorded which). This chain links TRBV12-3 or TRBV12-4 with TRBJ2-2; 7 bases line up with TRBD1. The DNA for the CDR3 is TGTGCCAGCAGACCCCGACAGGGTGGGACCGGGGAGCTGTTTTTT. Amino acids: CASRPRQGGTGELFF.